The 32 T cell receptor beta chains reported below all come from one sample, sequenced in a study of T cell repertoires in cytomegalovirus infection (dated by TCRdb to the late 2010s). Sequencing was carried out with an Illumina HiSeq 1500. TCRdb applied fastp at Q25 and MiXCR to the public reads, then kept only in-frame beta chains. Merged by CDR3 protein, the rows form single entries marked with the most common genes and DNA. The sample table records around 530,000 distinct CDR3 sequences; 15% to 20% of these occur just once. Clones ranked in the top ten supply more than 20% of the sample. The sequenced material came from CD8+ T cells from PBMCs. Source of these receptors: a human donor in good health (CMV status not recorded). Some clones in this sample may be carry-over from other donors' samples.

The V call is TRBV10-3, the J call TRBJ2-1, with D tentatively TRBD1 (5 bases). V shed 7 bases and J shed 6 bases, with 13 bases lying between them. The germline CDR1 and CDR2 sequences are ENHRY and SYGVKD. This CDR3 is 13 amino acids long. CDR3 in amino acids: CAIKEQVTNEQFF. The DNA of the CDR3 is TGTGCCATCAAAGAACAGGTTACCAATGAGCAGTTCTTC.

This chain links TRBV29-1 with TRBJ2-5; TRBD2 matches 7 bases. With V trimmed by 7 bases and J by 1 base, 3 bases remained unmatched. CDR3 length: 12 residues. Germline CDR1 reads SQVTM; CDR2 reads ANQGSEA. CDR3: CSAGRVQETQYF. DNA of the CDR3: TGCAGCGCTGGGAGGGTCCAAGAGACCCAGTACTTC.

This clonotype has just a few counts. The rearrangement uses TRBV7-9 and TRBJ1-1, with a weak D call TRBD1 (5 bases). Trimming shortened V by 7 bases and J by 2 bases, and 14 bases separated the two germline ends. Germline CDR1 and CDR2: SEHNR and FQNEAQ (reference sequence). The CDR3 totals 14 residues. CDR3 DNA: TGTGCCAGCACCGGGACGGCGGACAACACTGAAGCTTTCTTT. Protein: CASTGTADNTEAFF. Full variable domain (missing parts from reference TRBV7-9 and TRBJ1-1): DTGVSQNPRHKITKRGQNVTFRCDPISEHNRLYWYRQTLGQGPEFLTYFQNEAQLEKSRLLSDRFSAERPKGSFSTLEIQRTEQGDSAMYLCASTGTADNTEAFFGQGTRLTVV.

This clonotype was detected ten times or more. The CDR3 DNA follows: TGTGCCAGCAGCTTAGGGACAGAGCCTGAAAAACTGTTTTTT. It is translated as CASSLGTEPEKLFF. V gene TRBV7-9 combines with J gene TRBJ1-4, with D possibly matching TRBD1 (6 bases). V dropped 1 base and J dropped 7 bases, with 10 bases sitting between them. Germline CDR1 reads SEHNR; CDR2 reads FQNEAQ (reference sequence). This CDR3 spans 14 amino acids.

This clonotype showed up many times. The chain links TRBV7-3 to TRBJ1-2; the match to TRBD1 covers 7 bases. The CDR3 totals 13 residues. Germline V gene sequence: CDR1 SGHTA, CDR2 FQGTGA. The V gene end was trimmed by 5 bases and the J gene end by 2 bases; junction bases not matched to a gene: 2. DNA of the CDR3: TGTGCCAGCAGCGAGGGACAGAACTATGGCTACACCTTC. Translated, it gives CASSEGQNYGYTF. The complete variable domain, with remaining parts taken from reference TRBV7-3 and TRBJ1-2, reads GAGVSQTPSNKVTEKGKYVELRCDPISGHTALYWYRQSLGQGPEFLIYFQGTGAADDSGLPNDRFFAVRPEGSVSTLKIQRTERGDSAVYLCASSEGQNYGYTFGSGTRLTVV.

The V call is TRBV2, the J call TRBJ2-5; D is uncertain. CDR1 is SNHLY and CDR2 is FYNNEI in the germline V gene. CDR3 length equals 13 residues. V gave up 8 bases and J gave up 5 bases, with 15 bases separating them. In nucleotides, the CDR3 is TGTGCCAGCTTGGGTTCCATATATGAGACCCAGTACTTC. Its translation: CASLGSIYETQYF.

The CDR3 nucleotides read TGTGCCACCAGTGAAAAGGGGAGGGCCTTCGGCTACACCTTC. Residues: CATSEKGRAFGYTF. The genes are TRBV24-1 and TRBJ1-2; possible D gene TRBD1, 5 bases. Germline V lookup: CDR1 KGHDR, CDR2 SFDVKD. The CDR3 consists of 14 residues. V was shortened by 4 bases and J by 8 bases, with 16 bases between the two germline ends.

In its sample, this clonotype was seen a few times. CDR3 in amino acids: CASSPPDRTKAEQYF. DNA of the CDR3: TGTGCCAGCAGTCCCCCGGACAGGACCAAAGCGGAGCAGTACTTC. V and J are TRBV27 and TRBJ2-7; 7 bases are shared with TRBD1. This CDR3 comprises 15 residues. The V gene's germline CDR1 is MNHEY and CDR2 SMNVEV (reference sequence). Trimming at V came to 5 bases and at J to 7 bases, leaving 14 bases not matched to a gene.

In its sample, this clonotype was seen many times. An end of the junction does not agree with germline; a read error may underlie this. The CDR3 coding sequence is TGTGCTAGTGGTTTGTCTGGAGGGATCCTTAACGATGGCTACACCTTC. Amino acid sequence: CASGLSGGILNDGYTF. V usage is TRBV12-5 and J usage is TRBJ1-2; D remains ambiguous. The CDR3 has 16 amino acids. The germline V gene has CDR1 LGHNT and CDR2 FRNRAP.

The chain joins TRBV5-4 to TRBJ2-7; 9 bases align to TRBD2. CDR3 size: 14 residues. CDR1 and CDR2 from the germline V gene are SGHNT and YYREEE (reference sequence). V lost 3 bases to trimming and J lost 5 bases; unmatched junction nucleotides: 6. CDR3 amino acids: CASSSGLAPNEQYF. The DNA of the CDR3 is TGTGCCAGCAGCTCCGGACTAGCGCCCAACGAGCAGTACTTC.

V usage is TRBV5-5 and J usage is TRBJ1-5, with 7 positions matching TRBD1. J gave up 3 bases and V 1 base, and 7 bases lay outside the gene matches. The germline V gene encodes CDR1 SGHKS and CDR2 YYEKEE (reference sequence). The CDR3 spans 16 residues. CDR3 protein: CASSLRAGGPNQPQHF. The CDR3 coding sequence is TGTGCCAGCAGCTTGAGGGCAGGGGGGCCCAATCAGCCCCAGCATTTT. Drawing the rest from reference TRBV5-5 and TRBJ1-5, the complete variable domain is DAGVTQSPTHLIKTRGQQVTLRCSPISGHKSVSWYQQVLGQGPQFIFQYYEKEERGRGNFPDRFSARQFPNYSSELNVNALLLGDSALYLCASSLRAGGPNQPQHFGDGTRLSIL.

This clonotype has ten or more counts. The CDR3 here is CASIAFRDRGRGETQYF. The CDR3 DNA is TGTGCCAGCATCGCCTTCCGGGACAGGGGGCGCGGAGAGACCCAGTACTTC. The V and J genes are TRBV2 and TRBJ2-5, with TRBD1 matching over 12 bases. Trimming at V came to 7 bases and at J to 4 bases, leaving 13 bases not matched to a gene. The CDR3 covers 17 residues. The germline V gene has CDR1 SNHLY and CDR2 FYNNEI.

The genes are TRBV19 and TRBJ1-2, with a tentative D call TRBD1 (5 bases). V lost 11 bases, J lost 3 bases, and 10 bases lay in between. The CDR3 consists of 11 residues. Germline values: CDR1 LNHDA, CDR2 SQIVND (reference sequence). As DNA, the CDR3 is TGTGCCGGGGCGACAGACTATGGCTACACCTTC. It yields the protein CAGATDYGYTF.

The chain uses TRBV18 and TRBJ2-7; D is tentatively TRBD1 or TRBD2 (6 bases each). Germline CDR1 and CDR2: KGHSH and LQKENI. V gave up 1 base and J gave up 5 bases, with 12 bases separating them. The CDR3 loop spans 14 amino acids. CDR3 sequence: CASSPQGEADEQYF. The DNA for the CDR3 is TGTGCCAGCTCACCACAGGGGGAGGCGGACGAGCAGTACTTC.

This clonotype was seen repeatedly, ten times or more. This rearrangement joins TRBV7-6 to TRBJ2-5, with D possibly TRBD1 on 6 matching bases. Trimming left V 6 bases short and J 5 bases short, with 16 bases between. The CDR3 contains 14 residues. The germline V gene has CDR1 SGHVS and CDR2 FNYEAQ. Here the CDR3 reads CASRLRGGGETQYF. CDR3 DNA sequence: TGTGCCAGCAGACTACGAGGGGGTGGCGAGACCCAGTACTTC.

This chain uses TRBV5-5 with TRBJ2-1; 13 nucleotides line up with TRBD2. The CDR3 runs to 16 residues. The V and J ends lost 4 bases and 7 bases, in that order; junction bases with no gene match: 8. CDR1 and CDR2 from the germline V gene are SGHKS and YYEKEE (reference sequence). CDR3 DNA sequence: TGTGCCAGCAGCCTTACGACTAGCGGGAGGAAGAATGAGCAGTTCTTC. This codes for CASSLTTSGRKNEQFF.

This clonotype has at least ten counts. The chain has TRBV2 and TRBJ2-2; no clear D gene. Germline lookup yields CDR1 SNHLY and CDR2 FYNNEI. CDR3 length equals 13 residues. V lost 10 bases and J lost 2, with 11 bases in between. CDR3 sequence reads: CAMTRPNTGELFF. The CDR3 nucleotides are TGTGCCATGACTCGTCCAAACACCGGGGAGCTGTTTTTT.

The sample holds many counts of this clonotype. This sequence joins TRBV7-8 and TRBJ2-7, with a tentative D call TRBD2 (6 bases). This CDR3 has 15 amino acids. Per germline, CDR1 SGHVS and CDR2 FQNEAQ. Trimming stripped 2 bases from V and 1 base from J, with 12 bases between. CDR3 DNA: TGTGCCAGCAGCTTAACGCCCGGGGGATCCTACGAGCAGTACTTC. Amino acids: CASSLTPGGSYEQYF.

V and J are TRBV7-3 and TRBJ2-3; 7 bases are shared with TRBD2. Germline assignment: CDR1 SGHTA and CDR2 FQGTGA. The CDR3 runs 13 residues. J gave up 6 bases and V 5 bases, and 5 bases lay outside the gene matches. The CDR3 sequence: CASSRTSSDTQYF. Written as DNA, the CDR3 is TGTGCCAGCAGCCGGACTAGTTCCGATACGCAGTATTTT.

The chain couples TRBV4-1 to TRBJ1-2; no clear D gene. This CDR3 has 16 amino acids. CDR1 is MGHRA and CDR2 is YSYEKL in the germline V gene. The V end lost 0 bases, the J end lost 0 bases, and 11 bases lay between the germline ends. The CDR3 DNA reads TGCGCCAGCAGCCAAGACCCCGGGAAGGCTAACTATGGCTACACCTTC. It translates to CASSQDPGKANYGYTF.

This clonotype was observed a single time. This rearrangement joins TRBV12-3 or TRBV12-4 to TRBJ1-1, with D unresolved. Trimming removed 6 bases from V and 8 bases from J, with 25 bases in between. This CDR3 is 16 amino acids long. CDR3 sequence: CASSSEGGELMEEAFF. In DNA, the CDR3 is TGTGCCAGCAGCTCGGAGGGTGGAGAATTGATGGAAGAAGCTTTCTTT.

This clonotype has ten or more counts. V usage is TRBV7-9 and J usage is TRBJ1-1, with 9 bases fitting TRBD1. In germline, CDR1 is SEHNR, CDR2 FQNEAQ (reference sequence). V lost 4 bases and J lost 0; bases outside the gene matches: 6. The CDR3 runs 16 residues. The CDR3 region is CASSSSGTGMNTEAFF. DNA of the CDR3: TGTGCCAGCAGCTCCTCCGGGACAGGGATGAACACTGAAGCTTTCTTT.

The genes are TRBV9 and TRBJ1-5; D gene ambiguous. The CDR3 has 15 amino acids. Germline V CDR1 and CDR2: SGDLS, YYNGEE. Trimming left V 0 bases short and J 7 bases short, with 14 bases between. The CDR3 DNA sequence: TGTGCCAGCAGCGTAGATGTGGGAAGCGGACAGCCCCAGCATTTT. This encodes CASSVDVGSGQPQHF. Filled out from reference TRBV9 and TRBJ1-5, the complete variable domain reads DSGVTQTPKHLITATGQRVTLRCSPRSGDLSVYWYQQSLDQGLQFLIQYYNGEERAKGNILERFSAQQFPDLHSELNLSSLELGDSALYFCASSVDVGSGQPQHFGDGTRLSIL.

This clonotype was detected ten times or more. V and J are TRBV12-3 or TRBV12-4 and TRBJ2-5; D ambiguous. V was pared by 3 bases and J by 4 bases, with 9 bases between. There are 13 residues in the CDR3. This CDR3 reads CASSLGTPETQYF. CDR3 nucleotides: TGTGCCAGCAGTTTGGGCACCCCAGAGACCCAGTACTTC.

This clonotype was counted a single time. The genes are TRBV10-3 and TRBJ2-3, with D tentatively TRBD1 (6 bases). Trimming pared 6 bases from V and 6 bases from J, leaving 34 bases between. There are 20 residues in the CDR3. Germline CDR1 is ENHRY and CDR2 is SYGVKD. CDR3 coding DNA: TGTGCCATCAGAACAGGGTCTCCCGCTCAAGTCCCGAACCTTCGGGATACGCAGTATTTT. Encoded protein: CAIRTGSPAQVPNLRDTQYF.

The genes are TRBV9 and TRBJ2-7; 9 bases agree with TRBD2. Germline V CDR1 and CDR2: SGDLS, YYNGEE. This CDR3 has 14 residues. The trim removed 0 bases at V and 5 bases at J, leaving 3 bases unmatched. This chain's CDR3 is CASSVVAGAHEQYF. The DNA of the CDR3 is TGTGCCAGCAGCGTAGTAGCGGGGGCCCACGAGCAGTACTTC.

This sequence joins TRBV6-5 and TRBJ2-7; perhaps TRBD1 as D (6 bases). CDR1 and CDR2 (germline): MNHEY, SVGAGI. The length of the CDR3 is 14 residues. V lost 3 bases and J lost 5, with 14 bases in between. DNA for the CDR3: TGTGCCAGCAGTTATTTCCAGGGGCTGGACGAGCAGTACTTC. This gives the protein CASSYFQGLDEQYF.

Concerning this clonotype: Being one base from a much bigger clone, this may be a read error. The CDR3 here is CASSIAFNVQFF. The DNA of the CDR3 is TGTGCCAGTAGTATAGCGTTCAATGTGCAGTTCTTC. The gene calls are TRBV19 and TRBJ2-1; unclear D gene. Per the germline V gene, CDR1 is LNHDA and CDR2 is SQIVND (reference sequence). There are 12 residues in the CDR3.

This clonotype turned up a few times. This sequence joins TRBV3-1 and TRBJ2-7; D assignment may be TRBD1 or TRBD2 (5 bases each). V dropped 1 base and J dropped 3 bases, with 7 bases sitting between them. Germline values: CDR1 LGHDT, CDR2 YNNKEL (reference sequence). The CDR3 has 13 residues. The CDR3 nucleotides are TGTGCCAGCAGCCAAGGAGGGGACTACGAGCAGTACTTC. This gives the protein CASSQGGDYEQYF.

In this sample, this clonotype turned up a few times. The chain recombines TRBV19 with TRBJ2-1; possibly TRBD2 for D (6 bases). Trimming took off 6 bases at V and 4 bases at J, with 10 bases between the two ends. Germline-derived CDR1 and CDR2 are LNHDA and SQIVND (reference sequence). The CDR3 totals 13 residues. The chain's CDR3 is CASSGSLYNEQFF. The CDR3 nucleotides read TGTGCCAGTAGCGGGAGTCTTTACAATGAGCAGTTCTTC. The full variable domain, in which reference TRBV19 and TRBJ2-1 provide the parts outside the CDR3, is DGGITQSPKYLFRKEGQNVTLSCEQNLNHDAMYWYRQDPGQGLRLIYYSQIVNDFQKGDIAEGYSVSREKKESFPLTVTSAQKNPTAFYLCASSGSLYNEQFFGPGTRLTVL.

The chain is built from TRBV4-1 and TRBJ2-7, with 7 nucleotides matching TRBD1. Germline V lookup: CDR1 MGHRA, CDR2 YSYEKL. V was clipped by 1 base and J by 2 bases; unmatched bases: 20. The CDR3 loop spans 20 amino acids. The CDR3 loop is CASSQVGGQRDQSPPYEQYF. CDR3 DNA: TGCGCCAGCAGCCAAGTTGGGGGACAGAGAGACCAGTCTCCTCCCTACGAGCAGTACTTC.

The CDR3 coding sequence is TGTGCCAGCAGTTTATTGGGGGTCAATCAGCCCCAGCATTTT. Amino acids: CASSLLGVNQPQHF. The V and J genes are TRBV27 and TRBJ1-5; a possible D gene is TRBD1 (5 bases). This CDR3 has 14 amino acids. Germline assignment: CDR1 MNHEY and CDR2 SMNVEV (reference sequence). Trimming shortened V by 1 base and J by 3 bases, and 7 bases separated the two germline ends.